The clone carrying this TCR beta chain was seen more than once but under ten times. The data derive from a study of T cells in Graves' hyperthyroidism and ophthalmopathy. Study overall: Peripheral blood was drawn at first diagnosis, prior to all treatment.

RNA transcripts provided the source from which TCR beta CDR3 regions were amplified. RT-PCR in the first round (using the HTBI primer set) targeted the TCR CDR3. TCRdb reprocessed the multiplex PCR reads with MiXCR, giving one entry per CDR3 protein. The table records about 770,000 distinct CDR3 sequences, around 20% of them present only once. The material sequenced was blood. The TCR sequence derives from a woman aged 45-59 years with Graves' hyperthyroidism that later progressed to Graves' ophthalmopathy.

The CDR3: CASSSSGAALNEQFF. The CDR3 region has the DNA TGCGCCAGCAGCTCCTCGGGGGCCGCTCTCAATGAGCAGTTCTTC. The chain recombines TRBV5-1 with TRBJ2-1; D is perhaps TRBD1 or TRBD2 (6 bases each). The CDR3 spans 15 residues. Trimming stripped 3 bases from V and 6 bases from J, with 16 bases between. The germline CDR1 and CDR2 sequences are SGHRS and YFSETQ.